Following are 27 T cell receptor beta chains from one sample sequenced in a study of control samples from healthy donors and cancer patients. Assay used: immunoSEQ multiplex PCR; TCRdb lists only in-frame clones, some missing. The sample includes 170,000 or so clones, 91% of them seen just once. The source material was blood. The source is a woman in her thirties or forties in good health.

In DNA form, the CDR3 reads TGTGCCAGCAGCTCCGATACCGCGGGTTATAGCAATCAGCCCCAGCATTTT. Translation: CASSSDTAGYSNQPQHF. This chain uses TRBV3-1 (or the pseudogene TRBV3-2) with TRBJ1-5; D is ambiguous. CDR1 and CDR2 from the germline V gene are LGHDT and YNNKEL (reference sequence). The CDR3 runs 17 residues. V was clipped by 5 bases and J by 0 bases, with 17 bases between them.

The V and J genes are TRBV6-5 and TRBJ1-2; D gene uncertain. This CDR3 region has 13 residues. The V and J ends lost 6 bases and 5 bases respectively, with 13 bases between them. Germline CDR1 reads MNHEY; CDR2 reads SVGAGI. The CDR3 DNA follows: TGTGCCAGCAGACGGGCCCAAGGATATGGCTACACCTTC. Its translation is CASRRAQGYGYTF.

Only a few counts were recorded for this clone. This chain links TRBV9 with TRBJ2-3; 11 bases match TRBD2. The CDR3 sequence is 16 residues long. V lost 3 bases to trimming and J lost 0 bases; unmatched junction nucleotides: 3. Germline CDR1 and CDR2: SGDLS and YYNGEE. CDR3 in amino acids: CASSAGLAASTDTQYF. The DNA for the CDR3 is TGTGCCAGCAGCGCGGGACTAGCGGCAAGCACAGATACGCAGTATTTT.

This clone is a singleton in its sample. The chain has TRBV27 and TRBJ1-1; D perhaps matches TRBD1 (6 bases). The CDR3 is made up of 15 amino acids. Trimming took 3 bases from V and 2 from J, leaving 13 bases between them. CDR1 MNHEY and CDR2 SMNVEV come from the germline V gene (reference sequence). The CDR3 region is CASSFHRTDNTEAFF. CDR3 DNA: TGTGCCAGCAGTTTCCATAGGACAGATAACACTGAAGCTTTCTTT.

The gene calls are TRBV12-3 or TRBV12-4 and TRBJ2-5, with no clear D. CDR3 length: 13 residues. The V end was cut by 6 bases, the J end by 5 bases, with 13 bases between. The CDR3 DNA follows: TGTGCCAGCAGCCCCGACGGGTTCGAGACCCAGTACTTC. It translates to CASSPDGFETQYF.

This sequence joins TRBV2 and TRBJ2-3; TRBD1 aligns across 7 bases. Germline assignment: CDR1 SNHLY and CDR2 FYNNEI. The CDR3 runs to 15 residues. V dropped 5 bases and J dropped 4; count of bases not matched to a gene: 9. Here the CDR3 reads CASSPTGSIADTQYF. The CDR3 region has the DNA TGTGCCAGCAGTCCGACAGGGAGTATAGCAGATACGCAGTATTTT.

The chain has TRBV10-2 and TRBJ2-2; D gene ambiguous. The CDR3 extends over 12 amino acids. Per the germline V gene, CDR1 is WSHSY and CDR2 is SAAADI. Trimming removed 6 bases from V and 5 bases from J, with 7 bases in between. The DNA for the CDR3 is TGCGCCAGCAGGTGGTCTACCGGGGAGCTGTTTTTT. This codes for CASRWSTGELFF.

This clone was detected only once. The chain carries TRBV21-1 and TRBJ1-1; the table's D call, TRBD1, has no DNA check behind it. TRBV21-1 is a known pseudogene. The CDR3 has 16 amino acids. As DNA, the CDR3 is TGTGCCAGCAGCAATCGGGACAGGGGGATGAACACTGAAGCTTTCTTT. Its protein is CASSNRDRGMNTEAFF.

The rearrangement links TRBV12-3 or TRBV12-4 to TRBJ2-1; no reliable D call. The CDR3 totals 12 residues. Trimming took 1 base from V and 10 from J, leaving 8 bases between them. The CDR3 sequence: CASSLEVAEQFF. CDR3 nucleotide sequence: TGTGCCAGCAGTTTAGAGGTTGCCGAGCAGTTCTTC.

The chain employs TRBV6-2 or TRBV6-3 and TRBJ1-6; D remains unclear. Germline values: CDR1 MNHEY, CDR2 SVGEGT. The V end was cut by 4 bases, the J end by 0 bases, with 7 bases between. The CDR3 has 15 amino acids. The CDR3 spells CASSSGGSYNSPLHF. CDR3 coding DNA: TGTGCCAGCAGTTCGGGAGGCTCCTATAATTCACCCCTCCACTTT.

In this sample, this clone turned up once. This chain's CDR3 is CASSLGYPYEQYF. The CDR3 DNA reads as TGTGCCAGCAGCTTAGGATACCCCTACGAGCAGTACTTC. The J gene is TRBJ2-7, the V gene TRBV7-2, with unresolved D. The CDR3 runs to 13 residues. Trimming removed 1 base at V and 2 bases at J, with 6 bases between. Germline V gene sequence: CDR1 SGHTA, CDR2 FQGNSA.

The rearrangement joins TRBV24-1 to TRBJ2-1; TRBD2 matches 12 bases. The length of the CDR3 is 16 residues. Germline lookup yields CDR1 KGHDR and CDR2 SFDVKD. J was trimmed by 10 bases and V by 2 bases; bases with no gene match: 8. The CDR3 reads CATSDSLAGGLGEQFF. For the CDR3, the DNA is TGTGCCACCAGTGATTCCCTAGCGGGGGGGCTAGGGGAGCAGTTCTTC.

The rearrangement uses TRBV24-1 and TRBJ1-2, with D possibly TRBD1 on 5 matching bases. CDR3 size: 18 residues. With 4 bases removed from V and 0 bases from J, the gap between germline ends came to 20 bases. CDR1 KGHDR and CDR2 SFDVKD come from the germline V gene. CDR3 region: CATSEFRDDLDSNYGYTF. As DNA, the CDR3 is TGTGCCACCAGTGAGTTTAGGGACGACTTGGATTCTAACTATGGCTACACCTTC.

The V gene is TRBV3-1 (or the pseudogene TRBV3-2), the J gene TRBJ1-3; TRBD1 matches 8 bases. The CDR3 contains 14 residues. V gave up 4 bases and J gave up 3 bases; unmatched junction bases: 2. Germline V gene data show CDR1 as LGHDT and CDR2 as YNNKEL (reference sequence). The CDR3 protein is CASSRTGNGNTIYF. The DNA for the CDR3 is TGTGCCAGCAGCCGGACAGGGAATGGAAACACCATATATTTT.

This clone has only a few counts. This chain joins TRBV11-2 and TRBJ1-1, with a tentative D call TRBD1 (5 bases). V lost 6 bases to trimming and J lost 1 base, with 9 bases between them. Germline V gene sequence: CDR1 SGHAT, CDR2 FQNNGV. The CDR3 loop spans 13 amino acids. The CDR3 is CASSSTGNTEAFF. As DNA, the CDR3 is TGTGCCAGCAGTTCTACAGGGAACACTGAAGCTTTCTTT. The whole variable domain, filled in from reference TRBV11-2 and TRBJ1-1, reads EAGVAQSPRYKIIEKRQSVAFWCNPISGHATLYWYQQILGQGPKLLIQFQNNGVVDDSQLPKDRFSAERLKGVDSTLKIQPAKLEDSAVYLCASSSTGNTEAFFGQGTRLTVV.

The chain uses TRBV15 and TRBJ1-1; D may be TRBD1 (6 bases). This CDR3 spans 15 amino acids. The V end was cut by 0 bases, the J end by 1 base, with 9 bases between. CDR1 and CDR2 from the germline V gene are LNHNV and YYDKDF (reference sequence). This CDR3 is CATSRDRGTNTEAFF. CDR3 nucleotide sequence: TGTGCCACCAGCAGAGACAGGGGTACGAACACTGAAGCTTTCTTT.

V is TRBV19 and J is TRBJ1-1, with TRBD1 identical over 12 bases. The germline V gene encodes CDR1 LNHDA and CDR2 SQIVND (reference sequence). The length of the CDR3 is 18 residues. The J segment lost 1 base and the V segment lost 6 bases, leaving 12 bases of the junction unmatched. In nucleotides, the CDR3 is TGTGCCAGTAGCCACGGGACAGGGGGCGCGGGGCGGAACACTGAAGCTTTCTTT. Its translation: CASSHGTGGAGRNTEAFF.

V and J are TRBV5-1 and TRBJ1-2; 7 bases align to TRBD1. The CDR3 loop spans 15 amino acids. V lost 0 bases to trimming and J lost 8 bases; unmatched junction nucleotides: 10. From germline, CDR1 is SGHRS and CDR2 YFSETQ. CDR3 region: CASSLAVDRAFGYTF. The CDR3, as DNA: TGCGCCAGCAGCTTGGCCGTTGACAGGGCCTTCGGCTACACCTTC. The whole variable domain, remainder taken from reference TRBV5-1 and TRBJ1-2, is KAGVTQTPRYLIKTRGQQVTLSCSPISGHRSVSWYQQTPGQGLQFLFEYFSETQRNKGNFPGRFSGRQFSNSRSEMNVSTLELGDSALYLCASSLAVDRAFGYTFGSGTRLTVV.

This chain uses TRBV5-3 with TRBJ1-6; D gene unclear. TRBV5-3 is classed as an ORF, of uncertain function. Trimming cost V 0 bases and J 0 bases, with 13 bases left between them. The CDR3 loop spans 18 amino acids. The CDR3 DNA reads TGTGCCAGAAGCTTGGGGCGTGGGATTAGCTCCTATAATTCACCCCTCCACTTT. Amino acids: CARSLGRGISSYNSPLHF.

The V call is TRBV28, the J call TRBJ1-3; D not resolved. Germline CDR1 reads MDHEN; CDR2 reads SYDVKM. The ends were cut back, 4 bases at V and 0 bases at J, with 10 bases in the middle. There are 15 residues in the CDR3. CDR3 residues: CASSYRESSGNTIYF. The CDR3 bases are TGTGCCAGCAGTTACCGGGAGAGCTCTGGAAACACCATATATTTT. Full variable domain (rest looked up from reference TRBV28 and TRBJ1-3): DVKVTQSSRYLVKRTGEKVFLECVQDMDHENMFWYRQDPGLGLRLIYFSYDVKMKEKGDIPEGYSVSREKKERFSLILESASTNQTSMYLCASSYRESSGNTIYFGEGSWLTVV.

The genes are TRBV5-5 and TRBJ2-3; weak D call: TRBD2 (6 bases). The CDR3 is 15 amino acids. V was pared by 3 bases and J by 2 bases, with 13 bases between. In germline, CDR1 is SGHKS, CDR2 YYEKEE (reference sequence). CDR3 region: CASSYIPGVTDTQYF. The CDR3 region has the DNA TGTGCCAGCAGCTATATCCCGGGGGTCACAGATACGCAGTATTTT.

V is TRBV2 and J is TRBJ2-4, with 11 nucleotides matching TRBD2. V trimming: 6 bases; J trimming: 4 bases; junction bases outside the gene matches: 8. Looked up from germline, CDR1 is SNHLY and CDR2 is FYNNEI. The CDR3 consists of 16 residues. The CDR3 region is CASRRGTSGDKNIQYF. In nucleotides, the CDR3 is TGTGCCAGCAGACGAGGGACTAGCGGAGATAAAAACATTCAGTACTTC.

Points on this clone: This sample also contains other DNA sequences that code for the same CDR3. The chain joins TRBV6-5 to TRBJ2-3; 7 bases align to TRBD1. This CDR3 has 15 amino acids. Germline V gene data show CDR1 as MNHEY and CDR2 as SVGAGI. Trimming removed 11 bases from V and 4 bases from J; junction bases left unmatched: 15. CDR3 protein: CAAGNLQGNADTQYF. The CDR3 DNA is TGTGCCGCGGGCAACTTACAGGGGAACGCAGATACGCAGTATTTT.

The chain employs TRBV2 and TRBJ2-3, with D uncertain. Germline CDR1 SNHLY, CDR2 FYNNEI. This CDR3 region has 14 residues. V was trimmed by 5 bases and J by 4 bases, leaving 13 bases between them. In nucleotides, the CDR3 is TGTGCCAGCAGTTCGACCCCTGGGGCAGATACGCAGTATTTT. Translation: CASSSTPGADTQYF.

The chain recombines TRBV5-1 with TRBJ2-1, with 11 bases matching TRBD2. Germline V gene sequence: CDR1 SGHRS, CDR2 YFSETQ. The length of the CDR3 is 17 residues. The trim removed 0 bases at V and 0 bases at J, leaving 2 bases unmatched. CDR3 region: CASSLVGLADSYNEQFF. The CDR3 DNA reads as TGCGCCAGCAGCTTGGTGGGACTAGCGGACTCCTACAATGAGCAGTTCTTC.

The chain combines TRBV5-5 with TRBJ2-7; 11 bases agree with TRBD1. The length of the CDR3 is 15 residues. CDR1 is SGHKS, CDR2 YYEKEE, per germline (reference sequence). Unmatched junction bases numbered 4, after V lost 4 bases and J lost 1 base. This chain's CDR3 is CASSQGTGGSYEQYF. DNA of the CDR3: TGTGCCAGCAGCCAGGGGACAGGGGGGTCCTACGAGCAGTACTTC.

This clone appeared once. This rearrangement joins TRBV21-1 to TRBJ1-5. TRBV21-1 is designated a pseudogene. This CDR3 is 16 amino acids long. CDR3 in DNA: TGTGCCAGCAGCAAGAGAACGAAGAGGTTCAATCAGCCCCAGCATTTT. Protein: CASSKRTKRFNQPQHF.